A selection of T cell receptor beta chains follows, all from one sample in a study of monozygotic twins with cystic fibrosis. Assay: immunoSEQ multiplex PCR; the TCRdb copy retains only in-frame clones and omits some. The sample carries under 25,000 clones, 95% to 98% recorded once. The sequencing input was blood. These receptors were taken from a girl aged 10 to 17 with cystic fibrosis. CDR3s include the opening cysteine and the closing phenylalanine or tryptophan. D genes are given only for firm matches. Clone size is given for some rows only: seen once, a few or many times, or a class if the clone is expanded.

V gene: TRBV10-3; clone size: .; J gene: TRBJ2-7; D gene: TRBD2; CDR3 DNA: TGTGCCATCAGTGAACCACTAGCGGGGTTTAACTACGAGCAGTACTTC; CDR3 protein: CAISEPLAGFNYEQYF
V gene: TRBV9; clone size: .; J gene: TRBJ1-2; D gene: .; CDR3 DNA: TGTGCCAGCAGCGTAGGTGAGGCGTATGGCTACACCTTC; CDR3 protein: CASSVGEAYGYTF
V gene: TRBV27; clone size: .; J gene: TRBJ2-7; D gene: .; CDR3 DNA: TGTGCCAGCAGTTTAATCGGTAAGGGGTCCTACGAGCAGTACTTC; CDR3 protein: CASSLIGKGSYEQYF
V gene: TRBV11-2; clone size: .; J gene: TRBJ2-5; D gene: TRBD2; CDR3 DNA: TGTGCCAGCAGCTTAGGGACTGGACTAGCGGGAGTTGTCGAGACCCAGTACTTC; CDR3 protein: CASSLGTGLAGVVETQYF
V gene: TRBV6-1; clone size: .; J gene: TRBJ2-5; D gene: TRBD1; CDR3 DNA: TGTGCCAGCAGTGAAGTGGGACAGGGGGCGATTCGGGAGACCCAGTACTTC; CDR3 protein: CASSEVGQGAIRETQYF
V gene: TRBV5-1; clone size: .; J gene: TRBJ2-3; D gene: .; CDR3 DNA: TGCGCCAGCAGCCCTTACGCCCCCCACACAGATACGCAGTATTTT; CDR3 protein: CASSPYAPHTDTQYF
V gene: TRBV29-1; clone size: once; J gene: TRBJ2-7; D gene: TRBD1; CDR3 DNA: TGCAGCGTGGTCCGGGACAGGGGCGACGAGCAGTACTTC; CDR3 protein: CSVVRDRGDEQYF
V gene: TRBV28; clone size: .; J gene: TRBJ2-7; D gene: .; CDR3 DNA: TGTGCCAGCAGTTCCTCCTCCTACGAGCAGTACTTC; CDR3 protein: CASSSSSYEQYF
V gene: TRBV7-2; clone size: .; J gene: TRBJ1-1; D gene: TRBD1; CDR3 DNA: TGTGCCAGCAGCTTAGGGACAGGGGCGGAAGCTTTCTTT; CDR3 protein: CASSLGTGAEAFF
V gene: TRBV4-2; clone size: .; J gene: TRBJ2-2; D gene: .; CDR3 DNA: TGTGCCAGCAGCCGAACAGGGACCGGGGAGCTGTTTTTT; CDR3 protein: CASSRTGTGELFF
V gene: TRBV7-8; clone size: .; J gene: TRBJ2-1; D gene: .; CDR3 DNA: TGTGCCAGCAGCTTAGGAGCCCAGGAGAGATACAATGAGCAGTTCTTC; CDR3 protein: CASSLGAQERYNEQFF
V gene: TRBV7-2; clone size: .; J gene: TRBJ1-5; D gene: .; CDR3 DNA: TGTGCCAGCAGCTTAGTGGCTTGGCAGAATCAGCCCCAGCATTTT; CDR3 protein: CASSLVAWQNQPQHF
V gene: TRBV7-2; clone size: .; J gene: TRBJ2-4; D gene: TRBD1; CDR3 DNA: TGTGCCAGCAGCTACAAAGGACAGGGTGGCTACATTCAGTACTTC; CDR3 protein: CASSYKGQGGYIQYF
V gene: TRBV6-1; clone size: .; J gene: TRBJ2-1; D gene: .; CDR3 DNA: TGTGCCAGCAGAGTTAGATGGGGGTTCTACAATGAGCAGTTCTTC; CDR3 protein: CASRVRWGFYNEQFF
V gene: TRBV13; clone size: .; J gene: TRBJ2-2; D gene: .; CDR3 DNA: TGTGCCAGCAGCCCCCTCAGGAGTGGCGGGGAGCTGTTTTTT; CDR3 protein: CASSPLRSGGELFF
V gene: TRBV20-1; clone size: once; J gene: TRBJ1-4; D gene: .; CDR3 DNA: TGCAGTGCGGTCCTTAATGAAAAACTGTTTTTT; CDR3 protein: CSAVLNEKLFF
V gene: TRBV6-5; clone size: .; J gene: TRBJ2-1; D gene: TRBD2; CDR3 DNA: TGTGCCAGCAGGGGGACTAGCGGGAGCGATGAGCAGTTCTTC; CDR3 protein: CASRGTSGSDEQFF
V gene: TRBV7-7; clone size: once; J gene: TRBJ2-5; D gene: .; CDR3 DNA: TGTGCTAGCAGCCCCGGAACCGGGAATCAAGAGACCCAGTACTTC; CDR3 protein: CASSPGTGNQETQYF
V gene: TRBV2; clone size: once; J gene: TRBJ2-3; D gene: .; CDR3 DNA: TGTGCCAGCAGTGAGGTCGTCCTCACAGATACGCAGTATTTT; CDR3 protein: CASSEVVLTDTQYF
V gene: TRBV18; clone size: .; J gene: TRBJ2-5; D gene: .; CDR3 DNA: TGTGCCAGCTCACCACCGTTCGCAGGGGGGGAGACCCAGTACTTC; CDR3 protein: CASSPPFAGGETQYF
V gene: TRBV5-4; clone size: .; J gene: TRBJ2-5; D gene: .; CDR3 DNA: TGTGCCAGCAGCATACAAGAGACCCAGTACTTC; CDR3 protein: CASSIQETQYF
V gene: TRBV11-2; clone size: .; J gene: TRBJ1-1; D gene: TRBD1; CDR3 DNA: TGTGCCAGCAGCCCGGACAGGGACACTGAAGCTTTCTTT; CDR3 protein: CASSPDRDTEAFF
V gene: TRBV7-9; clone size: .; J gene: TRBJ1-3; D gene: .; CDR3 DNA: TGTGCCAGCAGCCCGGACAGTTCTCAAGGAAACACCATATATTTT; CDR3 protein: CASSPDSSQGNTIYF
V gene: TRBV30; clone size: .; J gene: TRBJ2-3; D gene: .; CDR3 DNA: TGTGCCTGGAGCGGAAAAAGCACAGATACGCAGTATTTT; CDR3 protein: CAWSGKSTDTQYF
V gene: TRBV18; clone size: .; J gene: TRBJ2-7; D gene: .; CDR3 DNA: TGTGCCAGCTCACCATACGTCGCAGGGCCATCCTACGAGCAGTACTTC; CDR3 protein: CASSPYVAGPSYEQYF
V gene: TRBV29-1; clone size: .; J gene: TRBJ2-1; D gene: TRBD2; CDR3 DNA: TGCAGCGTTGAGTTTAGCGGGAGTAATCACAATGAGCAGTTCTTC; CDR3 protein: CSVEFSGSNHNEQFF
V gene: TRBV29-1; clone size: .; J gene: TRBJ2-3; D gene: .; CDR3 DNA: TGCAGCGTCGAAAGAACAGGGCCGAACACAGATACGCAGTATTTT; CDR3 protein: CSVERTGPNTDTQYF